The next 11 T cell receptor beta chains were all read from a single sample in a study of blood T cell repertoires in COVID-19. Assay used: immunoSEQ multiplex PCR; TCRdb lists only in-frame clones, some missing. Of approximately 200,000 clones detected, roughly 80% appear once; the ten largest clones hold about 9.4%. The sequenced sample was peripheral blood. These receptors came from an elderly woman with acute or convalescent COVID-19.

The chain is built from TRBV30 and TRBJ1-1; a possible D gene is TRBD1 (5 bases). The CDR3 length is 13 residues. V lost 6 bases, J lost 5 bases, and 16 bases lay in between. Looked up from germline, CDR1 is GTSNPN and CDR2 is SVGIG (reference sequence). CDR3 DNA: TGTGCCTGCCTAAGGGGATGGGGTACTGAAGCTTTCTTT. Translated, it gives CACLRGWGTEAFF. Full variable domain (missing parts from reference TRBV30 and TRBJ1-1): SQTIHQWPATLVQPVGSPLSLECTVEGTSNPNLYWYRQAAGRGLQLLFYSVGIGQISSEVPQNLSASRPQDRQFILSSKKLLLSDSGFYLCACLRGWGTEAFFGQGTRLTVV.

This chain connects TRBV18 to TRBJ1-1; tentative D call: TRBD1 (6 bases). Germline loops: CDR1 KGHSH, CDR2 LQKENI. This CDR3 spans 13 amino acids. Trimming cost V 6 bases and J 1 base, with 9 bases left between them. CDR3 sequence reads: CASSLGQNTEAFF. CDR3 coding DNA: TGTGCCAGCTCGTTGGGACAGAACACTGAAGCTTTCTTT.

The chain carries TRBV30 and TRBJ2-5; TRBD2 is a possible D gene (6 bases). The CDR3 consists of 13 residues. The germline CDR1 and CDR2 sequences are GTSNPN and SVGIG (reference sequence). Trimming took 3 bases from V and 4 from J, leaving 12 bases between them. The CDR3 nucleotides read TGTGCCTGGAGCGGGACGGGGGTAGAGACCCAGTACTTC. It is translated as CAWSGTGVETQYF.

This chain's CDR3 is CASSQAGGSPLHF. CDR3 sequence (DNA): TGTGCCAGCAGCCAAGCGGGGGGGTCACCCCTCCACTTT. The chain has TRBV3-1 (or the pseudogene TRBV3-2) and TRBJ1-6, with TRBD1 as a possible D gene (5 bases). The CDR3 is 13 amino acids. Germline V gives CDR1 LGHDT, CDR2 YNNKEL (reference sequence). Trimming took off 1 base at V and 10 bases at J, with 8 bases between the two ends.

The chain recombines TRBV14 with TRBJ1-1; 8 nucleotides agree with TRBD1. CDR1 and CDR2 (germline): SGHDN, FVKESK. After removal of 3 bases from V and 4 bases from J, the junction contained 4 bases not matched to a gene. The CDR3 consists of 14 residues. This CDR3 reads CASSQFTGGTEAFF. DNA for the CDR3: TGTGCCAGCAGCCAGTTTACAGGGGGCACTGAAGCTTTCTTT.

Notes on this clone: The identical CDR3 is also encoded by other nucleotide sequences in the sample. The CDR3 DNA follows: TGCGCCAGCAGCTTAGGGACAGGCAATCAGCCCCAGCATTTT. Encoded protein: CASSLGTGNQPQHF. The chain couples TRBV5-1 to TRBJ1-5, with 7 bases fitting TRBD1. The germline V gene encodes CDR1 SGHRS and CDR2 YFSETQ. V shed 2 bases and J 2 bases; nucleotides not matched to a gene: 1. This CDR3 is built from 14 residues.

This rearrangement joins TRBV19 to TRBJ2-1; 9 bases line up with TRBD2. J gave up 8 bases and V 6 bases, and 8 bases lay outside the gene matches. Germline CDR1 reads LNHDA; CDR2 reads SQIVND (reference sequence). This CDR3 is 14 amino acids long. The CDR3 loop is CASRLAGAAHEQFF. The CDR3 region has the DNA TGTGCCAGTAGATTAGCGGGGGCAGCGCATGAGCAGTTCTTC.

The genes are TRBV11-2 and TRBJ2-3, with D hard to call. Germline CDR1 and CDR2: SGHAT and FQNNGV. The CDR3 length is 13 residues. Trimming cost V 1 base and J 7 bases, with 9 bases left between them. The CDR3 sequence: CASSLVWANTQYF. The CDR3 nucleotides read TGTGCCAGCAGCTTAGTCTGGGCCAATACGCAGTATTTT.

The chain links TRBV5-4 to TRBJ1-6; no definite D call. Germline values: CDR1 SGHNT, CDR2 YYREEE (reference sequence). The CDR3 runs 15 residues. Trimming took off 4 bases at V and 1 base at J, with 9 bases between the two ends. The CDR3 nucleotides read TGTGCCAGCAGCCCGGCCGGGTCCTATAATTCACCCCTCCACTTT. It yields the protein CASSPAGSYNSPLHF. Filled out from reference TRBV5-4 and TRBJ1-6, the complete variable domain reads ETGVTQSPTHLIKTRGQQVTLRCSSQSGHNTVSWYQQALGQGPQFIFQYYREEENGRGNFPPRFSGLQFPNYSSELNVNALELDDSALYLCASSPAGSYNSPLHFGNGTRLTVT.

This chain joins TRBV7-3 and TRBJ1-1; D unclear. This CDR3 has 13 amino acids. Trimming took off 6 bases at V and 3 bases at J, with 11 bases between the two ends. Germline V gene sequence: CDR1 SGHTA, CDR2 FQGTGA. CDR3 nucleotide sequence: TGTGCCAGCAGGCAATGGGCATACACTGAAGCTTTCTTT. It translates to CASRQWAYTEAFF.

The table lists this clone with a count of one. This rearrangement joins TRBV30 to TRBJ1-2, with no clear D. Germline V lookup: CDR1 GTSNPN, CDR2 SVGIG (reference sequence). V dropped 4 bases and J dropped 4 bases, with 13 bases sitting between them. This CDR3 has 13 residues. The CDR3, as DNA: TGTGCCTGGACCGCCCAGAGGGTCTATGGCTACACCTTC. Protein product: CAWTAQRVYGYTF.